This T cell receptor beta chain stems from a study of spatial heterogeneity in lung cancer. TCRdb re-analysed the 5' RACE reads in MiXCR, keeping a single row per CDR3 protein. This sample has tens of thousands of distinct CDR3 sequences; 7% to 10% occur once, and the top ten carry roughly 16%. The time point was: sample taken at primary tumor resection. Whole RNA was taken from tumor, nontumor lung or frozen PBMC; it was then sequenced unsorted. By share, this clonotype ranks as medium-sized. Germline V gives CDR1 SGHAT, CDR2 FQNNGV. With V trimmed by 0 bases and J by 3 bases, 6 bases remained unmatched. The CDR3 runs 16 residues.

Specimen: PBMCs, collected at surgery. This TCR derives from a female donor with early-stage non-small cell lung cancer. The V gene is TRBV11-2, the J gene TRBJ2-3; 7 nucleotides match TRBD2. The CDR3 reads CASSLDLGGRTDTQYF. The CDR3 DNA follows: TGTGCCAGCAGCTTAGATCTTGGCGGGAGAACAGATACGCAGTATTTT.